This is a list of T cell receptor beta chains from one sample in a study of early T cells in non-severe SARS-CoV-2 infection. TCRdb re-derived calls from the 5' RACE reads in MiXCR, one entry per CDR3 protein. Of about 82,000 distinct CDR3 sequences detected, less than 15% appear once; the ten largest clones hold around 6%. Material: whole blood. The origin of the receptors is an adult who was a healthcare worker with PCR-confirmed SARS-CoV-2 infection or an uninfected control (not recorded which). CDR3s leave out the opening cysteine and the closing phenylalanine or tryptophan.

v_call | cdr3_aa
TRBV7-9 | ASSFEGPPAQY
TRBV3-1 | ASSQERLAGSSEQF
TRBV7-9 | ASSSTDRNTGELF
TRBV7-8 | ASSLRGPGAHAGYT
TRBV29-1 | SVEWESSYNEQF
TRBV12-3/TRBV12-4 | ASSPGQGRLYEQY
TRBV18 | ASSPREGGGSAEAF
TRBV7-2 | ASIWGGGVGTEAF
TRBV9 | ASSTGLAGETDTQY
TRBV28 | ASRGNTGELF
TRBV18 | ASSVNNEQF
TRBV30 | ASHRGQNTEAF
TRBV29-1 | SVEDPKRGSPNEQF
TRBV27 | ASGGGLFTDTQY
TRBV9 | ASTGRKLF
TRBV11-1 | ASSPRLVGEQY
TRBV29-1 | SVVGLRGFDTQY
TRBV7-2 | ASSLAGTRGTDTQY
TRBV24-1 | ATSDPGGTGDTQY
TRBV7-9 | ASSLDRGYEQY
TRBV5-8 | ASSYERVNTGELF
TRBV6-5 | ASSYDGYSNQPQH
TRBV2 | ASTTGGQAGEKLF
TRBV5-1 | ASSLPGQGAGEQF
TRBV7-3 | ASSQDSYQETQY
TRBV5-6 | ASSGVGAGDYEQY
TRBV6-5 | ASSLRGNEQY
TRBV7-6 | ASSLWDSNEQF
TRBV5-1 | ASSALGLAVNNEQF
TRBV28 | ASSVPGLAGTDTQY
TRBV5-1 | ASSSQGNEQF
TRBV6-2/TRBV6-3 | ASSHRQGRETQY
TRBV4-1 | ASSRGNNYEQY
TRBV5-1 | ASSSSPPVMDEKLF
TRBV4-1 | ASSQARRNTEAF
TRBV5-4 | ASSLAGGRRDGYT